The 10 T cell receptor beta chains in this list originate from one sample, sequenced in a study of T cell repertoires in cytomegalovirus infection. Their recognized antigens are unknown. TCRdb ran MiXCR on the reads and lists one entry per CDR3 protein. Among about 360,000 distinct CDR3 sequences listed, about 35% were seen once. Sequences were derived from cultured PBMCs, sampled from culture after CMV antigen stimulation. Every receptor here comes from a human donor in good health (CMV status not recorded). Some clones in this sample may be carry-over from other donors' samples.

V is TRBV19 and J is TRBJ1-1; 8 bases align to TRBD1. The CDR3 extends over 15 amino acids. CDR1 LNHDA and CDR2 SQIVND come from the germline V gene (reference sequence). V lost 4 bases and J lost 1; bases outside the gene matches: 5. In DNA, the CDR3 is TGTGCCAGTAGTACCTCAGGGGGCGCGAACACTGAAGCTTTCTTT. The encoded protein is CASSTSGGANTEAFF.

This clonotype came up a few times. The rearrangement uses TRBV18 and TRBJ2-1; no clear D. The V end was cut by 1 base, the J end by 6 bases, with 10 bases between. The germline gives CDR1 KGHSH, CDR2 LQKENI. This CDR3 is built from 14 residues. CDR3 DNA sequence: TGTGCCAGCTCACCACTCGCGGCTCCCAATGAGCAGTTCTTC. This encodes CASSPLAAPNEQFF.

Here the CDR3 reads CASSFGTGLFEQFF. The CDR3 DNA follows: TGTGCCAGCAGCTTTGGGACAGGCCTTTTTGAGCAGTTCTTC. The V call is TRBV7-4, the J call TRBJ2-1; 8 bases agree with TRBD1. This CDR3 comprises 14 residues. The junction had 7 bases not matched to a gene; V was cut back by 3 bases and J by 9 bases. Germline V lookup: CDR1 SGHVT, CDR2 SQSDAQ.

This clonotype was recorded only once. V is TRBV10-3 and J is TRBJ2-5; D gene unclear. The CDR3 totals 13 residues. In germline, CDR1 is ENHRY, CDR2 SYGVKD. The V gene lost 5 bases and the J gene lost 1 base, with 8 bases spanning the gap. The DNA for the CDR3 is TGTGCCATCAGTCCGGCAATCCAAGAGACCCAGTACTTC. It specifies CAISPAIQETQYF.

V usage is TRBV28 and J usage is TRBJ2-7; perhaps TRBD2 as D (6 bases). Germline CDR1 and CDR2: MDHEN and SYDVKM. Trimming took 7 bases from V and 5 from J, leaving 18 bases between them. The CDR3 totals 14 residues. The CDR3 reads CASNTGTSSDEQYF. Here the CDR3 DNA reads TGTGCCAGCAATACCGGCACTAGCAGCGACGAGCAGTACTTC.

This chain joins TRBV28 and TRBJ1-1; D perhaps matches TRBD1 (6 bases). Trimming removed 6 bases at V and 3 bases at J, with 17 bases between. The CDR3 runs 15 residues. Looked up from germline, CDR1 is MDHEN and CDR2 is SYDVKM. The DNA of the CDR3 is TGTGCCAGCAGCCTAATCACCGGGACATACACTGAAGCTTTCTTT. Its translation: CASSLITGTYTEAFF.

CDR3 coding DNA: TGTGCCACCACGCCGGGTTTAGCGGGGGCCCGCAGCTCCTACAATGAGCAGTTCTTC. Residues: CATTPGLAGARSSYNEQFF. V is TRBV7-2 and J is TRBJ2-1; 9 bases agree with TRBD2. CDR3 length: 19 amino acids. With 10 bases clipped from V and 0 bases from J, the junction kept 19 bases outside the gene matches. Germline V gene sequence: CDR1 SGHTA, CDR2 FQGNSA.

The chain combines TRBV20-1 with TRBJ2-3; D may correspond to TRBD1 or TRBD2 (6 bases each). The CDR3 runs to 13 residues. The V gene's germline CDR1 is DFQATT and CDR2 SNEGSKA (reference sequence). V was cut by 8 bases and J by 11 bases, with 23 bases left in between. The CDR3 nucleotides are TGCAGTCCCTCTTCGGGGGCCCTCGAAGGGCAGTATTTT. Amino acids: CSPSSGALEGQYF.

This clonotype was seen a handful of times. This chain uses TRBV7-2 with TRBJ2-7, with unresolved D. The CDR3 is 13 residues long. Germline V gives CDR1 SGHTA, CDR2 FQGNSA. V was cut by 1 base and J by 6 bases, with 10 bases left in between. The CDR3 DNA reads as TGTGCCAGCAGCTTAGTAGGCAGGTCCGAGCAGTACGTC. This encodes CASSLVGRSEQYV.

This rearrangement joins TRBV4-3 to TRBJ1-2, with D uncertain. CDR1 is LGHNA and CDR2 is YSLEER in the germline V gene. The V and J ends lost 4 bases and 6 bases respectively, with 12 bases between them. The CDR3 runs 13 residues. CDR3 sequence: CASSPEVSHGYTF. CDR3 bases: TGCGCCAGCAGCCCAGAAGTCTCTCATGGCTACACCTTC.